This T cell receptor (beta chain) was captured in a study of T cells in Graves' hyperthyroidism and ophthalmopathy. RNA transcripts gave rise to amplified TCR beta CDR3 regions. HTBI primers were used for first-round RT-PCR of the TCR CDR3. From the multiplex PCR reads, TCRdb called clonotypes with MiXCR, one entry per CDR3 protein. The sample holds about 290,000 distinct CDR3 sequences, about an eighth seen once. The CDR3 runs 15 residues. V was pared by 6 bases and J by 1 base, with 10 bases between. Per germline, CDR1 MNHEY and CDR2 SVGEGT. Orbital computed tomography and thyroid ultrasound, together with serum TRAb and thyroxine and clinical symptoms, were used for diagnoses. Over 9 ml of fresh peripheral blood supplied the PBMCs. Ten or more counts support this clonotype.

Sequencing was carried out using blood. This clonotype originated in a woman in her 30s with Graves' hyperthyroidism that later progressed to Graves' ophthalmopathy. The chain links TRBV6-2 or TRBV6-3 to TRBJ2-6; weak D call: TRBD1 (5 bases). CDR3 DNA: TGTGCCAGCAGCCTCAGGGTTTCTGGGGCCAACGTCCTGACTTTC. It yields the protein CASSLRVSGANVLTF.